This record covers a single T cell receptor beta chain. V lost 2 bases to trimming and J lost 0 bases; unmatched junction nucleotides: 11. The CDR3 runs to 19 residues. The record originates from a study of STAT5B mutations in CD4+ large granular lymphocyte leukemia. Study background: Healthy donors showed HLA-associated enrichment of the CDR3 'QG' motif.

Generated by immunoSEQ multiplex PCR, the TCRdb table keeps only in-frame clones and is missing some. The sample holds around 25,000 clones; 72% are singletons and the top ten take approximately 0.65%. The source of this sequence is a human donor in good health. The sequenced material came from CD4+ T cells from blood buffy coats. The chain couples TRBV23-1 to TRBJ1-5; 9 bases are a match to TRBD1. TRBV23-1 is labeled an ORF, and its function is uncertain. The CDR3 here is CASSQEGDRASYSNQPQHF. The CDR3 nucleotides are TGCGCCAGCAGTCAAGAGGGGGACAGGGCGTCTTATAGCAATCAGCCCCAGCATTTT.